This T cell receptor (beta chain) was observed in a study of cytomegalovirus exposure and HLA in healthy donors. The CDR3 loop spans 15 amino acids. In germline, CDR1 is ENHRY, CDR2 SYGVKD. Trimming cost V 3 bases and J 3 bases; bases outside gene matches: 3. Researchers ran the PCR with 60 Vbeta and 13 Jbeta primers. Sequencing was performed with immunoSEQ multiplex PCR; in TCRdb, only in-frame clones are kept and a portion is missing. Here the sample spans some 150,000 clones, about 70% being singletons. J is TRBJ1-4 and V is TRBV10-3; 8 bases fit TRBD1. This clonotype originated in a woman aged 55 to 70 in good health and CMV-seropositive. Input material: PBMCs. CDR3 nucleotides: TGTGCCATCAGTGAATTGACAGGGGCTAATGAAAAACTGTTTTTT. It is translated as CAISELTGANEKLFF.